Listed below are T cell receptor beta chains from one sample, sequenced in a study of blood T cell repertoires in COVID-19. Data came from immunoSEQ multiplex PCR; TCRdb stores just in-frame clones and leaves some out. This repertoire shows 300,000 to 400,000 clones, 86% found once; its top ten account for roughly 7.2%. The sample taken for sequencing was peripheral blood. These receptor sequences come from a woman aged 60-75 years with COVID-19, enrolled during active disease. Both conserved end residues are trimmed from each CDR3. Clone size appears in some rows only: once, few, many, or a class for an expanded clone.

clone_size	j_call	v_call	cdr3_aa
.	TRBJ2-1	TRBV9	ASSTQSDGEQF
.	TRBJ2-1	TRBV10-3	AISESRTPNEQF
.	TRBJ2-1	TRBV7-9	ASSAELAPQEQF
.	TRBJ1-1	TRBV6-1	ASSGSGGQPNTEAF
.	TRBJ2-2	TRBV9	ASSGSGGGTGELF
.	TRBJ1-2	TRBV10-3	AIYGQLYGYT
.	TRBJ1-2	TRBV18	ASSPRLGGYT
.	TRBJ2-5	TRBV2	ASSGAGTRETQY
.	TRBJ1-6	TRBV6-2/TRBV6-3	ASSNRGLDSPLH
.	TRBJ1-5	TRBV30	AWSTGAGGPMGNQPQH
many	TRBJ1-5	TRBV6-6	ASSYSIAGRNQPQH
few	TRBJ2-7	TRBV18	ASSTVQGTEQY
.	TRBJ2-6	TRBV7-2	ASSFRVSGANVLT
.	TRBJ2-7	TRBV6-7	ASSYRVEGIYEQY
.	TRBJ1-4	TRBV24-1	ATSDLNREEKLF
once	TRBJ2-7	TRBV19	ASSSLMGTKYEQY
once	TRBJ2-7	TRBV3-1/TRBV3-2	ASSQVYYEQY
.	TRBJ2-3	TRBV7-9	ASSDTSGLGTDTQY
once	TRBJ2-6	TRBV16	ASSQRQGISGANVLT
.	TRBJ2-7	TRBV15	ATSRAWQGAGEQY
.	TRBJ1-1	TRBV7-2	ASSLSRLNTEAF
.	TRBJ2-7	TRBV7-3	ASSLLGQAPNSDSYEQY
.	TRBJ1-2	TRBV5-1	ASSPDGLYGYT
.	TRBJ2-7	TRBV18	ASSPPSSGGVYEQY
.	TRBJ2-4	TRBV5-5	ASSLARAEKGGIQY
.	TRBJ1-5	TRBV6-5	ASSRDRSNQPQH
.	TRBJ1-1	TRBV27	ASSSLADRAV
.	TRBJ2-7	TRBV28	ASSLNGGPSYEQY
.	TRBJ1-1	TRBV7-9	ASSLGQPEAF
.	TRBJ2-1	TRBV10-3	AISEFGYNEQF
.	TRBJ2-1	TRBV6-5	ASSYSERGGQDEQF
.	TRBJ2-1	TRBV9	ASSQRGQGFTYNEQF
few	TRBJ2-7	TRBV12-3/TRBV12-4	ASSSGTPVEQY
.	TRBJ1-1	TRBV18	ASSPWGETEAF
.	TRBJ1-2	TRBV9	ASSLDRGGYT
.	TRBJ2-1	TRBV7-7	ASSSSGGRGEQF
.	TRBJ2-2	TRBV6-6	ASRHGPGGNTGELF
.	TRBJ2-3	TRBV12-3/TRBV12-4	ASSLSTDTQY
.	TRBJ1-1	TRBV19	ASSLNTEAF
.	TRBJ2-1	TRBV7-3	ASSLIGGYNEQF
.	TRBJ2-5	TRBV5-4	ASSPTSGGETQY
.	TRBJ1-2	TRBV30	AWSRGDYGYT
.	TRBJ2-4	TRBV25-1	ASRQDSKNIQY
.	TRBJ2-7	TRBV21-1	AKIDRDDYEQY
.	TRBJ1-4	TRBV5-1	ASSPARGDEKLF
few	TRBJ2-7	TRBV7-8	ASSLETGSYEQY
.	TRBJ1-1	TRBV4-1	ASSQDDMRGTVKNTEAF
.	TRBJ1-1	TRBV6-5	ASSHRTGAAEAF
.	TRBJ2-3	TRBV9	ASSPPTSGGGDTQY
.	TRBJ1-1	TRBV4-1	ASSQEIWAEAF
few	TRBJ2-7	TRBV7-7	ASSSLPRGGPPYEQY
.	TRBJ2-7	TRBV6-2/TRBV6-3	ASSYRGAFGGGTYEQY
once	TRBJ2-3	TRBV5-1	ASSFGTGMSADTQY